This paragraph covers one TCR beta chain sequence. What it binds is unknown. The germline gives CDR1 SEHNR, CDR2 FQNEAQ (reference sequence). The CDR3 is 16 amino acids. Trimming pared 5 bases from V and 2 bases from J, leaving 16 bases between. The 5'RACE method, run with constant-segment primers, produced TCR alpha and TCR beta cDNA libraries (carrying sample barcodes and UMIs). TCRdb redid the calling of the 5' RACE reads with MiXCR, one entry per CDR3 protein. The sample has around 62,000 distinct CDR3 sequences, 25% to 35% seen once. This sample was taken from a study of T-cell memory formation after mild COVID-19. General study points: CM and EM subsets held most contracting CD4+ clones; EMRA held CD8+ ones. For second-wave clones that peaked at day 37, SARS-CoV-2 specificity went unverified. The study found balanced CD4/CD8 in clones contracting day 15 to 85 and a CD4+ lean in later expanders.

Sequencing input: PBMCs or a T cell subset sorted from them (not recorded which). The chain couples TRBV7-9 to TRBJ1-3, with D tentatively TRBD1 (5 bases). The sequence came from a man aged 18 to 30 who had mild COVID-19 (a few samples of this study predate the infection). Cell type and time point are not known. The CDR3 loop is CASSGWGESTGNTIYF. For the CDR3, the DNA is TGTGCCAGCAGCGGCTGGGGGGAAAGCACTGGAAACACCATATATTTT.